These 2 T cell receptor beta chains originate from one sample sequenced in a study of blood T cells in healthy people across ages. A second PCR of 7 to 11 cycles used a sample-barcoded 5' primer and a J-beta primer mix. TCRdb re-analysed the 5' RACE reads in MiXCR, keeping a single row per CDR3 protein. The data contain roughly 1,500,000 distinct CDR3 sequences, 42% of them singletons. Sequencing was done on a sample of blood. These receptors were obtained from a woman younger than 35 in good health.

This clonotype was counted only a few times. The gene calls are TRBV9 and TRBJ2-1; no firm D call. Trimming pared 4 bases from V and 0 bases from J, leaving 11 bases between. The CDR3 spans 15 residues. The germline V gene has CDR1 SGDLS and CDR2 YYNGEE. CDR3 sequence: CASSPSPSSYNEQFF. The CDR3 region has the DNA TGTGCCAGCAGCCCAAGTCCGAGCTCCTACAATGAGCAGTTCTTC.

V is TRBV6-5 and J is TRBJ2-6; 13 nucleotides align to TRBD2. Germline values: CDR1 MNHEY, CDR2 SVGAGI. The CDR3 is made up of 17 amino acids. Germline trimming cut 4 bases from V and 12 bases from J; bases unmatched to any gene: 12. CDR3 nucleotides: TGTGCCAGCAGTTCTCCCGGGACTAGCGGGGCCCTAAGCGTCCTGACTTTC. Encoded protein: CASSSPGTSGALSVLTF.